This T cell receptor beta chain was sequenced for a study of metastatic and nonmetastatic thyroid tumors. No patient had received any treatment before thyroid surgery. V lost 4 bases and J lost 5, with 11 bases in between. The germline V gene has CDR1 LNHDA and CDR2 SQIVND (reference sequence). CDR3 length equals 13 residues. Per the original data handling: The study's classifier, a distant-metastasis tool for papillary thyroid cancer, was built using CDR3 differences across clinicopathological groups. TCRdb re-called the PCR reads with MiXCR. It is TCRdb's table, rather than the study itself, that gives the V and J calls and clone size. Among about 38,000 clones listed, about half were seen once.

Sequences were obtained from tumor tissue. The chain uses TRBV19 and TRBJ2-5; the D gene could be TRBD1 or TRBD2 (6 bases each). This TCR came from a male donor with papillary thyroid cancer or a benign thyroid nodule (not recorded which). Some clones in this sample may be carry-over from other donors' samples. CDR3 nucleotides: TGTGCCAGTAGTAGGGGGGCGAAGGAGACCCAGTACTTC. This codes for CASSRGAKETQYF.